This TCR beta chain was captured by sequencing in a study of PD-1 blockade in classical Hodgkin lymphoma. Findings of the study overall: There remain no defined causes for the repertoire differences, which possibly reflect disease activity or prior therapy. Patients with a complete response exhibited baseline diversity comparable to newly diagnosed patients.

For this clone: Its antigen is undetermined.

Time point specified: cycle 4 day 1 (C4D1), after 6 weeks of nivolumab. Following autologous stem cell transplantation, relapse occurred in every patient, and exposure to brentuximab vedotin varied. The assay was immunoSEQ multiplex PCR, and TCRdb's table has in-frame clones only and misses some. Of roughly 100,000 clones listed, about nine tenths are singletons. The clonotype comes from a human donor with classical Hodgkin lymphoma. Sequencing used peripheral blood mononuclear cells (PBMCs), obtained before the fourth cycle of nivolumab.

CDR3 residues: CASIGQINEQFF. The CDR3 bases are TGTGCCAGCATTGGACAGATCAATGAGCAGTTCTTC. This chain joins TRBV6-1 and TRBJ2-1, with D perhaps TRBD1 (6 bases). V shed 7 bases and J shed 6 bases, with 10 bases lying between them. The CDR3 length is 12 residues. Germline CDR1 is MNHNS and CDR2 is SASEGT.